This T cell receptor (beta chain) was recorded in a study of CXCR4 blockade with PD-1 therapy in pancreatic cancer (dated by TCRdb to the late 2010s). Regarding the research as a whole: The study analyzed resected pancreatic ductal adenocarcinoma using both multiplex immunohistochemistry and TCRbeta immunosequencing, alongside ex vivo slice culture that tested PD-1 and CXCR4 blockade. To assess intratumoral heterogeneity, two geographically distinct regions from each of 5 to 7 tumors were TCR-sequenced.

The archived tumor blocks were obtained from patients to whom no neoadjuvant therapy had been administered before resection. In the preserved-tissue arm of the study, around 33 surgical resection samples from about two dozen previously untreated pancreatic ductal adenocarcinoma patients were used. DNA for the resection arm was extracted from ten 5-micron curls of FFPE tumor cut next to the multiplex immunohistochemistry slide. There are 12 amino acids in the CDR3, from cysteine to phenylalanine inclusive. Of the read, only the CDR3 DNA is kept; its 36 bases are in frame from base 1. CDR1 SGDLS and CDR2 YYNGEE are derived from the germline V gene. Cut back by 0 bases and 10 bases, the V and J ends lie 8 bases apart. Extracted DNA was used for immunosequencing of TCRbeta CDR3 regions with the immunoSEQ Assay at Adaptive Biotechnologies. The original methods were these. To quantify the absolute abundance of each unique TCRbeta CDR3, sequences were collapsed and filtered. Clonality was calculated as 1 minus Pielou's evenness, using only productive in-frame rearrangements. Regional overlap was measured by following the top 100 nucleotide rearrangements across paired samples, and the Morisita index was used to compare paired samples with unrelated samples. Convergence of nucleotide rearrangements onto identical amino acid sequences was assessed with the immunoSEQ Rearrangement Details tool. What TCRdb holds here is the immuneACCESS table cut down to in-frame rearrangements. Part of the clones is not present; checked against another copy, under half of the missing clones reflect an unresolved V gene, and the others are unexplained. The V and J calls and clone size come from that table; D and trimming were worked out from the DNA. This sample comprises some 16,000 clones, 72% of them detected only once. The ten largest clones take up over 4.5% of the sample.

The investigation overall reported the following: Because only TCRbeta chains were sequenced, true antigen-specificity overlap of convergent dominant clones was left unconfirmed pending paired alpha-beta single-cell sequencing. Tumors had clonal expansion, with a mean productive clonality of approximately 0.15 compared with over 0.045 in healthy blood, yet clonality showed no correlation with survival. A strong correlation was found between the frequency of an amino acid clone and the number of distinct nucleotide rearrangements encoding that clone, which suggests convergent selection driven by common tumor antigens.

Notes on this clone: Its antigen remains unidentified. Per-nucleotide qualities are absent, and no much larger clonotype sits a single base away.

The rearranged chain carries TRBV9 and TRBJ2-1; the D gene is not confidently resolved. Sequenced: tumor tissue. The TCR comes from a human donor with pancreatic ductal adenocarcinoma. CDR3 region: CASSVEPGEQFF. The DNA sequence follows: TGTGCCAGCAGCGTAGAACCCGGCGAGCAGTTCTTC.